This T cell receptor (beta chain) was retrieved from a study of identical twins. A few counts support this clonotype. Antigen specificity is unknown. Study results and caveats: Invariant populations such as MAIT and iNKT cells could partly muddle zero-insertion analyses.

Carrying unique molecular identifiers, the cDNA also gained a universal primer site through template switching. Each CDR3 protein gets one entry after TCRdb re-called the 5' RACE reads with MiXCR. The sample has 500,000 to 600,000 distinct CDR3 sequences, about 20% seen once. The CDR3 has 12 amino acids. V dropped 8 bases and J dropped 4 bases, with 9 bases sitting between them. These same records also appear under a second study, on T cells expressing NK-cell markers.

The TCR sequence derives from a woman aged 18-30 years in good health. This rearrangement joins TRBV12-3 or TRBV12-4 to TRBJ1-3; D possibly corresponds to TRBD1 (5 bases). Sequencing used CD4+ T cells sorted from blood. The CDR3, as DNA: TGTGCCAGCCGATCAGGGGGAAACACCATATATTTT. This gives the protein CASRSGGNTIYF.